One and the same sample provided the 13 T cell receptor beta chains below, sequenced in a study of Ad26.COV2.S vaccination and SARS-CoV-2 variants. This table comes from immunoSEQ multiplex PCR, and its TCRdb copy is limited to in-frame clones, with some not included. Seen here are roughly 350,000 clones, roughly 84% observed once, and the top ten hold roughly 3.1%. Treatment: 15 to 20 received Ad26.COV2.S at low or high dose, single or two shots; roughly five received placebo; per-sample allocation not given. Day 63 after the first vaccine or placebo injection was the time point for sampling. The sequencing used peripheral blood, collected in a trial of Ad26.COV2.S vaccine versus placebo. All receptors come from a person aged 18 to 65 who received the Ad26.COV2.S COVID-19 vaccine or a placebo.

This chain uses TRBV6-5 with TRBJ1-4, with a possible D match to TRBD1 (5 bases). The length of the CDR3 is 14 residues. V lost 2 bases and J lost 7, with 11 bases in between. Germline assignment: CDR1 MNHEY and CDR2 SVGAGI. CDR3 coding DNA: TGTGCCAGCAGTTACAGTCCAGGGATTGAAAAACTGTTTTTT. It specifies CASSYSPGIEKLFF.

V and J are TRBV3-1 (or the pseudogene TRBV3-2) and TRBJ2-6; D is perhaps TRBD1 or TRBD2 (5 bases each). The CDR3 has 16 residues. V dropped 4 bases and J dropped 4 bases, with 14 bases sitting between them. Germline V gene data show CDR1 as LGHDT and CDR2 as YNNKEL (reference sequence). CDR3 protein: CASSRPAGAGANVLTF. The CDR3, as DNA: TGTGCCAGCAGCCGCCCGGCCGGGGCAGGGGCCAACGTCCTGACTTTC.

The chain combines TRBV3-1 (or the pseudogene TRBV3-2) with TRBJ1-2, with D unclear. CDR1 and CDR2 from the germline V gene are LGHDT and YNNKEL (reference sequence). The CDR3 sequence is 15 residues long. V lost 4 bases and J 0 bases, leaving 12 bases between the germline ends. The CDR3 loop reads CASSPDVAANYGYTF. CDR3 nucleotide sequence: TGTGCCAGCAGCCCTGACGTAGCAGCTAACTATGGCTACACCTTC.

The chain recombines TRBV6-1 with TRBJ2-5; 7 bases agree with TRBD2. With V trimmed by 0 bases and J by 5 bases, 6 bases remained unmatched. The CDR3 runs to 15 residues. The germline V gene has CDR1 MNHNS and CDR2 SASEGT. The CDR3 reads CASSEALGGFETQYF. CDR3 in DNA: TGTGCCAGCAGTGAAGCGTTGGGAGGGTTTGAGACCCAGTACTTC.

This clone occurred a few times. The chain links TRBV7-6 to TRBJ1-6; D gene ambiguous. Germline lookup yields CDR1 SGHVS and CDR2 FNYEAQ. V lost 4 bases and J lost 9, with 13 bases in between. CDR3 size: 14 residues. The DNA of the CDR3 is TGTGCCAGCAGCTCCCAGAGATTTGGTTCACCCCTCCACTTT. It encodes CASSSQRFGSPLHF.

The chain uses TRBV7-2 and TRBJ2-5; D is unresolved. CDR1 is SGHTA, CDR2 FQGNSA, per germline. The CDR3 consists of 14 residues. The ends were cut back, 2 bases at V and 6 bases at J, with 13 bases in the middle. The CDR3 reads CASSLIDTLKTQYF. The DNA of the CDR3 is TGTGCCAGCAGCTTAATTGACACGCTGAAGACCCAGTACTTC.

V is TRBV27 and J is TRBJ2-1, with 9 bases fitting TRBD2. Germline loops: CDR1 MNHEY, CDR2 SMNVEV (reference sequence). V was clipped by 7 bases and J by 7 bases; unmatched bases: 8. CDR3 size: 14 residues. Here the CDR3 reads CASNLAGRRNEQFF. In DNA form, the CDR3 reads TGTGCCAGCAATCTAGCGGGGCGTCGGAATGAGCAGTTCTTC.

This clone was observed a handful of times. This chain joins TRBV3-1 (or the pseudogene TRBV3-2) and TRBJ1-5; D might be TRBD1 (5 bases). Germline CDR1 LGHDT, CDR2 YNNKEL (reference sequence). The CDR3 has 15 residues. The V gene lost 4 bases and the J gene lost 0 bases, with 10 bases spanning the gap. The CDR3 protein is CASSRGRLSNQPQHF. The CDR3 DNA reads TGTGCCAGCAGCCGGGGACGGCTTAGCAATCAGCCCCAGCATTTT.

The chain joins TRBV30 to TRBJ1-3; the D is unclear. There are 13 residues in the CDR3. V was clipped by 5 bases and J by 2 bases, with 10 bases between them. In germline, CDR1 is GTSNPN, CDR2 SVGIG (reference sequence). CDR3 residues: CAWLDIPGNTIYF. The CDR3 bases are TGTGCCTGGTTAGACATTCCTGGAAACACCATATATTTT.

The chain is built from TRBV5-1 and TRBJ1-1; D gene unclear. This CDR3 has 13 residues. V lost 3 bases and J lost 7, with 13 bases in between. CDR1 SGHRS and CDR2 YFSETQ come from the germline V gene. CDR3 nucleotide sequence: TGCGCCAGCAGCTCCGAGACCGAGAATGAAGCTTTCTTT. Translation: CASSSETENEAFF.

V is TRBV18 and J is TRBJ2-2; D may be TRBD2 (5 bases). Per the germline V gene, CDR1 is KGHSH and CDR2 is LQKENI. The CDR3 length is 14 residues. Trimming removed 3 bases from V and 4 bases from J, with 9 bases in between. CDR3 bases: TGTGCCAGCTCACCTGAGGGCGGCACCGGGGAGCTGTTTTTT. Translating it yields CASSPEGGTGELFF. Full variable domain (rest looked up from reference TRBV18 and TRBJ2-2): NAGVMQNPRHLVRRRGQEARLRCSPMKGHSHVYWYRQLPEEGLKFMVYLQKENIIDESGMPKERFSAEFPKEGPSILRIQQVVRGDSAAYFCASSPEGGTGELFFGEGSRLTVL.

V is TRBV10-3 and J is TRBJ1-2; 8 nucleotides align to TRBD1. With 11 bases clipped from V and 2 bases from J, the junction kept 7 bases outside the gene matches. Germline loops: CDR1 ENHRY, CDR2 SYGVKD. This CDR3 comprises 13 residues. The CDR3 DNA reads as TGTGCCGCAGGGACAGGAGAGAACTATGGCTACACCTTC. Its translation is CAAGTGENYGYTF.

The chain recombines TRBV13 with TRBJ2-5, with D possibly being TRBD1 or TRBD2 (5 bases each). The V and J ends lost 5 bases and 5 bases respectively, with 18 bases between them. This CDR3 has 15 amino acids. Germline V gene lookup returns CDR1 PRHDT and CDR2 FYEKMQ (reference sequence). CDR3 amino acids: CASSSSGTSSETQYF. The DNA for the CDR3 is TGTGCCAGCAGCAGCTCCGGGACCTCCTCTGAGACCCAGTACTTC.